Presented here are 21 T cell receptor beta chains from one specimen sequenced in a study of blood T cell repertoires in COVID-19. Repertoires were generated with immunoSEQ multiplex PCR, while TCRdb's copy carries only in-frame clones and drops some. The table has tens of thousands of clones, 70% to 80% seen once; the top ten hold approximately 40%. Sequenced input: peripheral blood. These TCRs come from a woman in her 70s with acute or convalescent COVID-19.

The chain combines TRBV6-6 with TRBJ1-6, with D possibly TRBD1 on 6 matching bases. Germline assignment: CDR1 MNHNY and CDR2 SVGAGI (reference sequence). V was pared by 6 bases and J by 8 bases, with 17 bases between. The CDR3 is 15 amino acids. CDR3 sequence (DNA): TGTGCCAGCAGCCAGTTAGGGGGTGAGGATTCACCCCTCCACTTT. It codes for CASSQLGGEDSPLHF.

The V and J genes are TRBV6-5 and TRBJ2-7; tentatively, D is TRBD1 (6 bases). Trimming removed 6 bases at V and 7 bases at J, with 16 bases between. CDR3 size: 13 residues. Per germline, CDR1 MNHEY and CDR2 SVGAGI. The CDR3 DNA reads TGTGCCAGCAGACAAGATCGCAGGGGTGAGCAGTACTTC. It is translated as CASRQDRRGEQYF.

The V gene is TRBV4-2, the J gene TRBJ2-2; the match to TRBD1 covers 7 bases. This CDR3 contains 16 residues. The germline V gene has CDR1 LGHNA and CDR2 YNFKEQ. V shed 4 bases, J shed 5 bases, and the junction held 10 bases outside the gene matches. The CDR3 region is CASSLNHRGTTGELFF. Here the CDR3 DNA reads TGTGCCAGCAGCCTAAACCACAGGGGAACGACCGGGGAGCTGTTTTTT.

This clone was observed a handful of times. V gene TRBV5-1 combines with J gene TRBJ1-1, with 10 bases lining up with TRBD1. V lost 4 bases, J lost 7 bases, and 7 bases stayed unmatched. The CDR3 is made up of 14 amino acids. CDR1 SGHRS and CDR2 YFSETQ come from the germline V gene. Here the CDR3 reads CASSPTGQGGEAFF. The CDR3 DNA reads as TGCGCCAGCAGCCCCACCGGACAGGGGGGTGAAGCTTTCTTT.

Only one count was recorded for this clone. The V and J genes are TRBV29-1 and TRBJ2-2; D is perhaps TRBD1 (5 bases). The CDR3 totals 14 residues. Germline CDR1 SQVTM, CDR2 ANQGSEA. Between the trimmed V and J ends, which lost 0 bases and 4 bases, there was a span of 9 bases. In DNA, the CDR3 is TGCAGCGTTGAAGAAGGCCAGGGCACCGGGGAGCTGTTTTTT. This gives the protein CSVEEGQGTGELFF.

The V gene is TRBV30, the J gene TRBJ2-1; tentative D call: TRBD2 (6 bases). This CDR3 region has 14 residues. Germline V gene lookup returns CDR1 GTSNPN and CDR2 SVGIG (reference sequence). Trimming left V 1 base short and J 3 bases short, with 10 bases between. The CDR3 loop reads CAWSASANYNEQFF. CDR3 coding DNA: TGTGCCTGGAGTGCTAGCGCGAACTACAATGAGCAGTTCTTC. Full variable domain (remainder filled in from reference TRBV30 and TRBJ2-1): SQTIHQWPATLVQPVGSPLSLECTVEGTSNPNLYWYRQAAGRGLQLLFYSVGIGQISSEVPQNLSASRPQDRQFILSSKKLLLSDSGFYLCAWSASANYNEQFFGPGTRLTVL.

The chain is built from TRBV12-3 or TRBV12-4 and TRBJ2-7; 8 bases map to TRBD1. This CDR3 comprises 13 residues. The V and J ends lost 7 bases and 6 bases, in that order; junction bases with no gene match: 8. CDR3 residues: CASTRTGIPEQYF. For the CDR3, the DNA is TGTGCCAGCACTAGGACAGGGATACCCGAGCAGTACTTC.

The chain is built from TRBV5-8 and TRBJ1-5, with TRBD1 as a possible D gene (6 bases). The CDR3 is 15 residues long. CDR1 is SGHTS and CDR2 is YDEGEE in the germline V gene. V lost 3 bases and J lost 0, with 10 bases in between. CDR3 coding DNA: TGTGCCAGCAGCTCGGGGGGCTATAGCAATCAGCCCCAGCATTTT. Translation: CASSSGGYSNQPQHF.

The chain joins TRBV7-2 to TRBJ1-1; no reliable D call. The CDR3 covers 15 residues. Germline V gene lookup returns CDR1 SGHTA and CDR2 FQGNSA. The V end lost 5 bases, the J end lost 0 bases, and 13 bases lay between the germline ends. This CDR3 reads CASSRKVGMNTEAFF. DNA of the CDR3: TGTGCCAGCAGCAGGAAGGTGGGCATGAACACTGAAGCTTTCTTT.

The V and J genes are TRBV5-5 and TRBJ2-7; no clear D. The CDR3 sequence is 15 residues long. The germline gives CDR1 SGHKS, CDR2 YYEKEE (reference sequence). V dropped 0 bases and J dropped 2 bases, with 12 bases sitting between them. This chain's CDR3 is CASSLGVVQTYEQYF. The CDR3 DNA sequence: TGTGCCAGCAGCTTGGGGGTGGTACAGACCTACGAGCAGTACTTC.

The genes are TRBV19 and TRBJ2-7; TRBD1 matches at 9 bases. The ends lost 7 bases at V and 0 bases at J; junction bases unmatched: 7. The CDR3 is 15 amino acids. Germline values: CDR1 LNHDA, CDR2 SQIVND (reference sequence). This CDR3 is CASTTGTGSSYEQYF. CDR3 coding DNA: TGTGCCAGTACCACTGGGACAGGGAGCTCCTACGAGCAGTACTTC.

The chain combines TRBV5-1 with TRBJ2-7; possibly TRBD1 for D (6 bases). CDR1 and CDR2 from the germline V gene are SGHRS and YFSETQ. Trimming shortened V by 3 bases and J by 2 bases, and 15 bases separated the two germline ends. This CDR3 spans 15 amino acids. CDR3 DNA: TGCGCCAGCAGCTCAACACAGGGAGCTACCTACGAGCAGTACTTC. Encoded protein: CASSSTQGATYEQYF.

The rearrangement joins TRBV28 to TRBJ1-2, with D perhaps TRBD1 (5 bases). V dropped 4 bases and J dropped 0 bases, with 15 bases sitting between them. The CDR3 runs 16 residues. Germline lookup yields CDR1 MDHEN and CDR2 SYDVKM. CDR3 DNA: TGTGCCAGCAGTTCCCCAGGGCTAACACCTAACTATGGCTACACCTTC. Its translation: CASSSPGLTPNYGYTF.

The rearrangement links TRBV28 to TRBJ1-2; no clear D. Germline-derived CDR1 and CDR2 are MDHEN and SYDVKM. Trimming took off 6 bases at V and 2 bases at J, with 13 bases between the two ends. This CDR3 is built from 14 residues. In nucleotides, the CDR3 is TGTGCCAGCAGATATCGCGGTATAAACTATGGCTACACCTTC. It encodes CASRYRGINYGYTF.

This chain joins TRBV5-1 and TRBJ2-7; possibly TRBD2 for D (8 bases). This CDR3 spans 20 amino acids. The V gene lost 3 bases and the J gene lost 2 bases, with 30 bases spanning the gap. Germline CDR1 SGHRS, CDR2 YFSETQ. CDR3 in amino acids: CASSSGTGLGQRGWTYEQYF. As DNA, the CDR3 is TGCGCCAGCAGCTCGGGTACGGGGTTGGGACAGCGGGGGTGGACCTACGAGCAGTACTTC.

The V and J genes are TRBV2 and TRBJ2-5, with D perhaps matching TRBD2 (5 bases). Trimming cost V 6 bases and J 4 bases, with 12 bases left between them. CDR1 and CDR2 from the germline V gene are SNHLY and FYNNEI. The CDR3 is made up of 13 amino acids. The CDR3 here is CASSGRAGETQYF. CDR3 nucleotides: TGTGCCAGCAGCGGGCGGGCGGGAGAGACCCAGTACTTC.

The chain couples TRBV19 to TRBJ1-5; 7 bases agree with TRBD1. The CDR3 has 14 residues. The V gene's germline CDR1 is LNHDA and CDR2 SQIVND (reference sequence). V was pared by 7 bases and J by 3 bases, with 6 bases of the junction left unmatched. CDR3 nucleotide sequence: TGTGCCAGTATCCCCGGGACAGCCAATCAGCCCCAGCATTTT. Translated: CASIPGTANQPQHF.

This chain links TRBV7-2 with TRBJ1-2; 9 bases align to TRBD1. V shed 5 bases and J 7 bases; nucleotides not matched to a gene: 5. Looked up from germline, CDR1 is SGHTA and CDR2 is FQGNSA. CDR3 size: 13 residues. CDR3 in DNA: TGTGCCAGCAGCCAACGGGACAGGGCTGGCTACACCTTC. This encodes CASSQRDRAGYTF.

This clone turned up a few times. The chain carries TRBV18 and TRBJ1-6, with a tentative D call TRBD1 (5 bases). This CDR3 is built from 12 residues. Germline lookup yields CDR1 KGHSH and CDR2 LQKENI. V shed 6 bases and J shed 7 bases, with 7 bases lying between them. The DNA for the CDR3 is TGTGCCAGCTCTTCAGGGAATTCACCCCTCCACTTT. Translating gives CASSSGNSPLHF.

J is TRBJ1-1 and V is TRBV5-1; no clear D gene. Germline V CDR1 and CDR2: SGHRS, YFSETQ. CDR3 length: 12 residues. Trimming took off 3 bases at V and 11 bases at J, with 14 bases between the two ends. The CDR3 DNA sequence: TGCGCCAGCAGCTACACTCGGGGAATTGCTTTCTTT. As protein: CASSYTRGIAFF.

V and J are TRBV4-2 and TRBJ2-2; TRBD2 might be the D (5 bases). The CDR3 consists of 16 residues. The germline gives CDR1 LGHNA, CDR2 YNFKEQ. V lost 0 bases to trimming and J lost 3 bases, with 11 bases between them. CDR3 sequence reads: CASSQDRGRYTGELFF. The CDR3 bases are TGTGCCAGCAGCCAAGATCGAGGGCGGTACACCGGGGAGCTGTTTTTT.